The clone carrying this T cell receptor beta chain was recorded once. Its specificity is not known. Likely unrecorded immune exposures existed in these nominally healthy donors. With 6 bases removed from V and 1 base from J, the gap between germline ends came to 12 bases. This CDR3 has 14 amino acids. Germline assignment: CDR1 MNHNS and CDR2 SASEGT. The PCR employed 60 Vbeta primers together with 13 Jbeta primers. Clones were read by immunoSEQ multiplex PCR, and TCRdb kept only the in-frame ones, dropping some. Here the sample spans 150,000 to 200,000 clones, less than 90% being singletons. The sample is drawn from a study of cytomegalovirus exposure and HLA in healthy donors. Study conclusions and caveats: Later analysis showed TCR association rates varying by HLA locus, highest for DRB1 and lowest for HLA-C. The listing of 150 or so TCR beta chains classed them as cytomegalovirus-associated.

The V gene is TRBV6-1, the J gene TRBJ1-2, with a possible D match to TRBD1 (6 bases). The TCR comes from a man in his fifties or sixties in good health and CMV-seropositive. The sample consisted of PBMCs. Here the CDR3 DNA reads TGTGCCAGCAGACAGGGCGGAAGTAACTATGGCTACACCTTC. Its protein is CASRQGGSNYGYTF.